This T cell receptor (beta chain) was sequenced for a study of siplizumab effects on memory and regulatory T cells. Study results and limitations: Naive-or-memory phenotypes were unassignable for roughly 75-96% of proliferating CD4+ or CD8+ clones. Reactions containing siplizumab showed mappable alloreactive CD4+ clones averaging 68.8% Treg-derived, versus about 27% in controls.

Regarding this clone: The antigen is unknown.

V shed 7 bases, J shed 6 bases, and the junction held 7 bases outside the gene matches. Germline lookup yields CDR1 SGHRS and CDR2 YFSETQ. This CDR3 region has 14 residues. Sequencing used immunoSEQ multiplex PCR; TCRdb keeps in-frame clones, though not all of them. Altogether approximately 94,000 clones are present, roughly 96% being singletons, with the ten largest covering around 0.03%. V gene TRBV5-1 combines with J gene TRBJ2-2, with 9 bases lining up with TRBD1. Specimen: naive CD4+ T cells sorted from blood. The source is a human donor in good health. CDR3 nucleotides: TGCGCCAGCTCCCGACAGGGGGGGTCCGGGGAGCTGTTTTTT. Translation: CASSRQGGSGELFF.